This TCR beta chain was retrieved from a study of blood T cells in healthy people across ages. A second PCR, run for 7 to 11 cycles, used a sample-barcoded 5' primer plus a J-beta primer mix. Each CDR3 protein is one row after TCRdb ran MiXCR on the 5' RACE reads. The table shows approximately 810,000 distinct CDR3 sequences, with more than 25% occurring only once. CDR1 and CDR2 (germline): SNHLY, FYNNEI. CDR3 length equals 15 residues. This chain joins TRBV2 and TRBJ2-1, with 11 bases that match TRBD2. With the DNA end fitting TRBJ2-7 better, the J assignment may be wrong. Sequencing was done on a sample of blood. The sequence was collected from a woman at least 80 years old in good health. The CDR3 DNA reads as TGTGCCAGCAGATTAGCGGGGGGGCCCTACAATGAGCAGTACTTC. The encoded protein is CASRLAGGPYNEQYF.